This T cell receptor (beta chain) was found in a study of CD8 T cells in Susac syndrome. Patients with Susac syndrome fulfilled recently defined diagnostic criteria for definite or probable disease. Worth noting for this clonotype: Its antigen is not identified.

The study's findings and limits: The Susac syndrome CD4+ T cell repertoires displayed no clonal expansion.

Per germline, CDR1 SGHRS and CDR2 YFSETQ. The CDR3 has 14 residues. The J segment lost 7 bases and the V segment lost 3 bases, leaving 4 bases of the junction unmatched. Random hexamers primed reverse transcription of about 0.45 to 1 ug RNA. Amplification of TCR beta CDR3 spanned 54 Vbeta and 13 Jbeta via immunoSEQ multiplex PCR. TCRdb analysed the immunoSEQ multiplex PCR reads with MiXCR anew, one entry per CDR3 protein. The sample has roughly 220,000 distinct CDR3 sequences; about 95% are singletons. This sequence joins TRBV5-1 and TRBJ1-6; 7 nucleotides agree with TRBD1. The source is a human donor with Susac syndrome. Sequenced input: CD4+ T cells from PBMCs. This CDR3 reads CASSSETGNSPLHF. The CDR3 DNA reads TGCGCCAGCAGCTCGGAGACAGGGAATTCACCCCTCCACTTT.